This entry is about one T cell receptor (beta chain). This sample stems from a study of cytomegalovirus exposure and HLA in healthy donors. As for the study in general: The 120 validation repertoires were reported in a later analysis to have been generated on the same platform as the approximately 700 first-cohort repertoires.

Data came from immunoSEQ multiplex PCR; TCRdb stores just in-frame clones and leaves some out. Counted here are fewer than 200,000 clones, around nine tenths occurring once; the ten biggest clones make up approximately 10%. Germline CDR1 MNHEY, CDR2 SVGAGI. Trimming took 6 bases from V and 4 from J, leaving 12 bases between them. CDR3 length: 13 amino acids. This clonotype was obtained from a woman between 18 and 30 years old in good health and CMV-seropositive. The rearrangement uses TRBV6-5 and TRBJ1-2, with D perhaps matching TRBD1 (5 bases). The sample consisted of PBMCs. DNA of the CDR3: TGTGCCAGCAGAGCAGGGTTACTCTATGGCTACACCTTC. Translation: CASRAGLLYGYTF.